The present entry profiles one T cell receptor beta chain with its context. A junction end diverges from the germline sequence, so it may reflect a read error. The CDR3 loop spans 18 amino acids. Germline values: CDR1 SGHNT, CDR2 YENEEA. The sample is drawn from a study of blood T cell repertoires in COVID-19. Across the whole study: COVID-19 samples, acute and convalescent, were from the United States, Italy and Spain.

In the authors' methods: Reference gene primer amplification gave estimated nucleated cell counts. Repertoires were generated with immunoSEQ multiplex PCR, while TCRdb's copy carries only in-frame clones and drops some. D and trimming come from the DNA, and the V and J calls and clone size come from that table. The sample lists tens of thousands of clones, roughly four fifths occurring once. Material for sequencing was peripheral blood. This sequence originates from a woman in her fifties or sixties with acute or convalescent COVID-19. V usage is TRBV11-3 and J usage is TRBJ2-1; TRBD2 agrees at 9 bases. In DNA form, the CDR3 reads TGTGTCAGCAGCTTAGCCTATAGCGGGGGTGGGTCCTACAATGAGCAGTTCTTC. It codes for CVSSLAYSGGGSYNEQFF.